This TCR beta chain was sequenced for a study of cytomegalovirus exposure and HLA in healthy donors. About the research overall: Earlier sequencing of 150 million to 200 million T cells yielded 100 million to 140 million unique TCR beta sequences. Points from the study as a whole: As a later analysis revealed, the rate of TCR association differed by HLA locus, with DRB1 most and HLA-C fewest. The study listed 164 cytomegalovirus-associated TCR beta chains. Sequencing likely produced, as an artifact, a cluster of highly shared sequence variants.

V was clipped by 11 bases and J by 3 bases; unmatched bases: 7. Germline V CDR1 and CDR2: SEHNR, FQNEAQ (reference sequence). The CDR3 runs 14 residues. With regard to this clone: Its antigen remains unidentified.

In the PCR, 60 Vbeta and 13 Jbeta primers were used. TCRdb keeps only in-frame clones here, not all; method: immunoSEQ multiplex PCR. Of about 200,000 clones in the sample, 75% to 80% were seen once. The receptor comes from a young woman in good health and CMV-seropositive. J is TRBJ2-1 and V is TRBV7-9, with TRBD1 matching 10 bases. The material sequenced was PBMCs. The CDR3 DNA is TGTGCCGGGGGGACAGGGGCTAACTACAATGAGCAGTTCTTC. It encodes CAGGTGANYNEQFF. The complete variable domain, with remaining parts taken from reference TRBV7-9 and TRBJ2-1, reads DTGVSQNPRHKITKRGQNVTFRCDPISEHNRLYWYRQTLGQGPEFLTYFQNEAQLEKSRLLSDRFSAERPKGSFSTLEIQRTEQGDSAMYLCAGGTGANYNEQFFGPGTRLTVL.